Listed below are T cell receptor beta chains from one sample, sequenced in a study of T cell repertoires in cytomegalovirus infection. TCRdb re-called the reads through MiXCR, storing one row per CDR3 protein. Of approximately 200,000 distinct CDR3 sequences listed, roughly 23% were seen once; the top ten hold 15% to 20%. Material for sequencing was CD8+ T cells from PBMCs. These TCRs come from a human donor in good health (CMV status not recorded). Some clones in this sample may be carry-over from other donors' samples. The CDR3 runs from the conserved cysteine through the conserved F or W.

j_call | v_call | cdr3_aa
TRBJ2-7 | TRBV19 | CASSQAFRAYEQYF
TRBJ2-1 | TRBV12-3/TRBV12-4 | CATNRANHNEQFF
TRBJ1-2 | TRBV28 | CASSLTSQEGYGYTF
TRBJ2-7 | TRBV4-1 | CASSQAAPGGADYEQYF
TRBJ1-1 | TRBV2 | CASSDFGEATEAFF
TRBJ1-1 | TRBV7-8 | CASSLNSRTANTEAFF
TRBJ1-1 | TRBV20-1 | CSARPGQSEAFF
TRBJ2-1 | TRBV12-3/TRBV12-4 | CASSFSGYNEQFF
TRBJ1-3 | TRBV7-8 | CASSLGRVSGNTIYF
TRBJ2-1 | TRBV2 | CASSEALGAWNEQFF
TRBJ1-2 | TRBV7-9 | CASQGMGGYTF
TRBJ1-1 | TRBV4-1 | CASSQATGDVTEAFF
TRBJ2-3 | TRBV14 | CASSQGETSADTQYF
TRBJ2-3 | TRBV7-9 | CATKAGTGGDTSTDTQYF
TRBJ2-5 | TRBV7-8 | CASSLEGTRGETQYF
TRBJ2-2 | TRBV7-6 | CASRPKTSSTGELFF
TRBJ2-7 | TRBV7-9 | CASSLGVVYEQYF
TRBJ1-1 | TRBV7-9 | CASSSWDRGTEAFF